The clone carrying this T cell receptor (beta chain) has ten or more counts. Its specificity is unknown. Researchers barred patients who had uncontrolled infection, other autoimmune disease, pregnancy or lactation. Thyroid ultrasound and orbital computed tomography, with clinical symptoms and serum thyroxine and TRAb, informed diagnoses. The length of the CDR3 is 14 residues. In germline, CDR1 is SNHLY, CDR2 FYNNEI. V lost 4 bases to trimming and J lost 3 bases; unmatched junction nucleotides: 2. What was amplified from RNA transcripts were TCR beta CDR3 regions. In the first-round RT-PCR of the TCR CDR3, the HTBI primer set was used. TCRdb independently ran MiXCR on the multiplex PCR reads; one entry per CDR3 protein. The sample lists 600,000 to 750,000 distinct CDR3 sequences; approximately 15% were seen once. This sample stems from a study of T cells in Graves' hyperthyroidism and ophthalmopathy.

Study-wide findings and caveats: From stable hyperthyroidism, ophthalmopathy was separated by a 13 V-J model. In blood, most of the thyroid clonotypes expanded above 0.001 were also present.

This clonotype was obtained from a man aged 50-59 years with Graves' hyperthyroidism. The V gene is TRBV2, the J gene TRBJ2-2; 7 nucleotides match TRBD2. The sequenced sample was blood. The CDR3 spells CASSGGRDTGELFF. The CDR3 DNA is TGTGCCAGCAGTGGGGGGAGGGACACCGGGGAGCTGTTTTTT. Full variable domain (missing parts from reference TRBV2 and TRBJ2-2): EPEVTQTPSHQVTQMGQEVILRCVPISNHLYFYWYRQILGQKVEFLVSFYNNEISEKSEIFDDQFSVERPDGSNFTLKIRSTKLEDSAMYFCASSGGRDTGELFFGEGSRLTVL.